This is a list of T cell receptor beta chains from one sample in a study of chemoradiotherapy in HPV16-positive cancers. Clones were read by immunoSEQ multiplex PCR, and TCRdb kept only the in-frame ones, dropping some. The sample shows about 20,000 clones, approximately 87% of them seen only once. The starting material was blood, obtained from a patient who underwent chemoradiotherapy. Receptor source: a human donor with HPV-associated anogenital cancer. Each CDR3 is given with its conserved first and last residue. The order of the fields is CDR3 DNA, CDR3 protein, D gene, J gene, V gene, clone size. The D gene is left open where the match is weak. The size entry is marked missing in some rows and otherwise reads once, few, many or a size class.

TGTGCCAGCAGCTTAGAGCCGGGACAGACCCAGTACTTC,CASSLEPGQTQYF,NA,TRBJ2-5,TRBV7-9,NA
TGTGCCAGCAGGCGTGCCTACGAGCAGTACTTC,CASRRAYEQYF,NA,TRBJ2-7,TRBV6-6,NA
TGTGCCAGCAGCCCACCACCGGGGCACAATGAGCAGTTCTTC,CASSPPPGHNEQFF,NA,TRBJ2-1,TRBV7-2,NA
TGTGCCAGCAGCTTAGGAGGGGGGCTCTCCAAAAACATTCAGTACTTC,CASSLGGGLSKNIQYF,NA,TRBJ2-4,TRBV7-2,NA
TGTGCCAGCAGCTTAGGAGGGGCGAGCACTGAAGCTTTCTTT,CASSLGGASTEAFF,NA,TRBJ1-1,TRBV7-9,NA
TGCGCCAGCAGCCAGGCAGGGACGGACACTGAAGCTTTCTTT,CASSQAGTDTEAFF,NA,TRBJ1-1,TRBV4-3,few
TGTGCCAGTAGGACTAGCGGGAGGGGGTCCTACGAGCAGTACTTC,CASRTSGRGSYEQYF,TRBD2,TRBJ2-7,TRBV19,NA
TGTGCCAGCAGCGAAGGACAGGGTGGGGAGACCCAGTACTTC,CASSEGQGGETQYF,TRBD1,TRBJ2-5,TRBV7-2,NA
TGTGCCAGCACTTGGCGCCTGAACACTGAAGCTTTCTTT,CASTWRLNTEAFF,NA,TRBJ1-1,TRBV6-1,NA
TGCGCCAGCAGCTTGGGAGGGGCTGGCGACGAGCAGTACTTC,CASSLGGAGDEQYF,NA,TRBJ2-7,TRBV5-1,NA
TGTGCCAGCAGTTACCAATCTAAGAACACTGAAGCTTTCTTT,CASSYQSKNTEAFF,NA,TRBJ1-1,TRBV6-6,NA
TGTGCCAGCAGCTTAGATGGTGGGTCGTACTCTGGAAACACCATATATTTT,CASSLDGGSYSGNTIYF,NA,TRBJ1-3,TRBV11-3,NA
TGTGCCAGCAGCCGGGACAGTTTTAACAATCAGCCCCAGCATTTT,CASSRDSFNNQPQHF,TRBD1,TRBJ1-5,TRBV2,NA
TGCGCCAGCAGCTTGGAGGGACAGCAATACGAGCAGTACTTC,CASSLEGQQYEQYF,TRBD1,TRBJ2-7,TRBV5-1,NA
TGTGCCAGCAGCTTAGTGGAGGGCTGGGAAGCTTTCTTT,CASSLVEGWEAFF,NA,TRBJ1-1,TRBV7-6,NA
TGCGCCAGCAAACTCACCAGGAATAGCAATCAGCCCCAGCATTTT,CASKLTRNSNQPQHF,NA,TRBJ1-5,TRBV4-3,NA
TGTGCCAGCAGCTTAGATTCGAACACCGGGGAGCTGTTTTTT,CASSLDSNTGELFF,NA,TRBJ2-2,TRBV11-3,NA
TGTGCCAGCAGCCGTAGCGGCTACGAGCAGTACTTC,CASSRSGYEQYF,NA,TRBJ2-7,TRBV7-2,once